Described below is a single TCR beta chain sequence and its context. Clones were read by immunoSEQ multiplex PCR, and TCRdb kept only the in-frame ones, dropping some. The sample holds roughly 120,000 clones, roughly 87% seen once. The data were obtained in a study of blood T cell repertoires in COVID-19. CDR3 length equals 13 residues. V lost 6 bases and J lost 7; bases outside the gene matches: 3. Germline lookup yields CDR1 ENHRY and CDR2 SYGVKD. The chain carries TRBV10-3 and TRBJ1-6; TRBD1 matches at 7 bases. The receptor was isolated from a human donor in a cohort sampled during active COVID-19. Sequenced input: peripheral blood. CDR3 loop: CAIRGDRNSPLHF. The CDR3 DNA reads as TGTGCCATCAGGGGGGACAGAAATTCACCCCTCCACTTT.